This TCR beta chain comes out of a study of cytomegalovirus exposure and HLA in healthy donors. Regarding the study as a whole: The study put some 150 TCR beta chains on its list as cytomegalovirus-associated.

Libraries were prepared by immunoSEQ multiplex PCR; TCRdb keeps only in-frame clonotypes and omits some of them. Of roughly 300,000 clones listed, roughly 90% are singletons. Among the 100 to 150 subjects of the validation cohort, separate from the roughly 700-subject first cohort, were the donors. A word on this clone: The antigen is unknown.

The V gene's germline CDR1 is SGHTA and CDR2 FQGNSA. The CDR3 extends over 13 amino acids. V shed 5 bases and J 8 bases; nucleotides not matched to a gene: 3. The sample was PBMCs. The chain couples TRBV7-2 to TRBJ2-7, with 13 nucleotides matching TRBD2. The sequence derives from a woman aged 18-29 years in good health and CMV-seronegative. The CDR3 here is CASSPGTSGKQYF. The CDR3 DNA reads TGTGCCAGCAGCCCTGGGACTAGCGGGAAGCAGTACTTC.